The present entry profiles one T cell receptor (beta chain) with its context. The target antigen is unknown. The data originate from a study of STAT5B mutations in CD4+ large granular lymphocyte leukemia. Study-level results: The CD4+ versus CD8+ T-LGLL clonality difference may reflect limited sample size. Compared with healthy controls (2/35), patient top clones favored TRBV06 (8/27).

The survey-level immunoSEQ assay was used. Generated by immunoSEQ multiplex PCR, the TCRdb table keeps only in-frame clones and is missing some. The sample consists of about 30,000 clones, around 82% of them appearing once. V was trimmed by 5 bases and J by 5 bases, leaving 22 bases between them. This CDR3 has 16 amino acids. The V gene's germline CDR1 is SGHAT and CDR2 FQNNGV. The origin of this receptor is a human donor in good health. The chain employs TRBV11-2 and TRBJ2-7, with D possibly being TRBD2 (5 bases). Sequencing input: CD4+ T cells from blood buffy coats. CDR3: CASSLVPTTQGHEQYF. In nucleotides, the CDR3 is TGTGCCAGCAGCCTAGTTCCGACTACCCAAGGCCACGAGCAGTACTTC. The full variable domain, in which reference TRBV11-2 and TRBJ2-7 provide the parts outside the CDR3, is EAGVAQSPRYKIIEKRQSVAFWCNPISGHATLYWYQQILGQGPKLLIQFQNNGVVDDSQLPKDRFSAERLKGVDSTLKIQPAKLEDSAVYLCASSLVPTTQGHEQYFGPGTRLTVT.